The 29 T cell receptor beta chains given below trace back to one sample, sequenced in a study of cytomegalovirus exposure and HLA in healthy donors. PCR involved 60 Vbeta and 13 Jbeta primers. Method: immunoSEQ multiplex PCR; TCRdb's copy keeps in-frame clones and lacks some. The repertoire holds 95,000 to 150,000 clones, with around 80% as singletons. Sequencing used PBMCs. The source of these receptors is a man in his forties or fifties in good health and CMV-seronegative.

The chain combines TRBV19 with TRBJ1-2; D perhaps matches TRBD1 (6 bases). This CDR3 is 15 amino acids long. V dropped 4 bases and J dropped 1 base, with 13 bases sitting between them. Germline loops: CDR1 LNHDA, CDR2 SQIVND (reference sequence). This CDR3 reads CASSTLSRGNYGYTF. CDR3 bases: TGTGCCAGTAGTACACTTTCCAGGGGTAACTATGGCTACACCTTC.

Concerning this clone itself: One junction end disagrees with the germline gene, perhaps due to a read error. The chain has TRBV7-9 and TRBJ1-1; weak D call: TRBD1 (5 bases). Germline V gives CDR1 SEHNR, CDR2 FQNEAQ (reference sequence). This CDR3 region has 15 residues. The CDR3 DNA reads TGTTCCAGCAGCTTATGGGGAGGGGCAAACACTGAAGCTTTCTTT. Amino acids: CSSSLWGGANTEAFF.

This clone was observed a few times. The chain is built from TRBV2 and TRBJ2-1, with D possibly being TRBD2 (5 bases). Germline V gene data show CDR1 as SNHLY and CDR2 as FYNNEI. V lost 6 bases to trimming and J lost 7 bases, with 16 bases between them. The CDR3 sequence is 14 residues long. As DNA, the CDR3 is TGTGCCAGCAGGGACTCGAAGCGACTGAATGAGCAGTTCTTC. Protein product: CASRDSKRLNEQFF.

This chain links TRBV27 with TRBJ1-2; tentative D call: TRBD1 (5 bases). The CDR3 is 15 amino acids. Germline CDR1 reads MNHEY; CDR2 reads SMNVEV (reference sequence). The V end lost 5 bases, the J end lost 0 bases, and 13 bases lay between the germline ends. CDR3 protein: CASSPRQIANYGYTF. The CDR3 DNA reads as TGTGCCAGCAGTCCGAGACAGATAGCTAACTATGGCTACACCTTC.

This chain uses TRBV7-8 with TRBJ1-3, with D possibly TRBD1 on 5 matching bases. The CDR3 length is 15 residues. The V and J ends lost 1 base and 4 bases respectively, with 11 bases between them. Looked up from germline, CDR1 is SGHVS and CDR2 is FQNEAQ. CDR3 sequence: CASSLGANRGNTIYF. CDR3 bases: TGTGCCAGCAGCTTAGGAGCCAACAGGGGAAACACCATATATTTT.

Here the CDR3 DNA reads TGTGCCATCAGCAGGGATAGGGACAGTGAAGCTTTCTTT. Residues: CAISRDRDSEAFF. The rearrangement joins TRBV10-3 to TRBJ1-1, with 7 bases that match TRBD1. With 6 bases clipped from V and 7 bases from J, the junction kept 8 bases outside the gene matches. This CDR3 contains 13 residues. CDR1 ENHRY and CDR2 SYGVKD come from the germline V gene.

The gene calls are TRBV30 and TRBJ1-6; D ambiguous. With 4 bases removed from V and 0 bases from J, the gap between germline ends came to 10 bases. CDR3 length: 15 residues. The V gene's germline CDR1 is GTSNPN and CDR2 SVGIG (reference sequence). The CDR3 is CAWTGSSSYNSPLHF. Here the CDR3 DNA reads TGTGCCTGGACAGGCTCAAGCTCCTATAATTCACCCCTCCACTTT.

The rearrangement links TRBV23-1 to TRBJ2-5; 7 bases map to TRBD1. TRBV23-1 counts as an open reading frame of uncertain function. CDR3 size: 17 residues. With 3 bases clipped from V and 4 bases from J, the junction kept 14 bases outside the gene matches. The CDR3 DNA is TGCGCCAGCAGTCACATCGTCAGACAGGGTTCCGGAGAGACCCAGTACTTC. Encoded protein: CASSHIVRQGSGETQYF.

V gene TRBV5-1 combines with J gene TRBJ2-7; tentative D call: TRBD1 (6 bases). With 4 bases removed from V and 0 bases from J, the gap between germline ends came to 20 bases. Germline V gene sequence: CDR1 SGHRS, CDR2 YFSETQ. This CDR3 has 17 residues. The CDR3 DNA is TGCGCCAGCAGCCCCCCCCCGGCGCAGGGGCACTCCTACGAGCAGTACTTC. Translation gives CASSPPPAQGHSYEQYF.

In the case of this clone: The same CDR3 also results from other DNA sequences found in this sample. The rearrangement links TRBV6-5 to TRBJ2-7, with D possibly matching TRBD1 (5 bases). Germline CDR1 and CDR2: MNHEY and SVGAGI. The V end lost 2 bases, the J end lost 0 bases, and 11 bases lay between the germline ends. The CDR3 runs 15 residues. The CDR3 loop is CASSYVGGASYEQYF. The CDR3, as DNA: TGTGCCAGCAGTTACGTGGGTGGGGCCTCCTACGAGCAGTACTTC.

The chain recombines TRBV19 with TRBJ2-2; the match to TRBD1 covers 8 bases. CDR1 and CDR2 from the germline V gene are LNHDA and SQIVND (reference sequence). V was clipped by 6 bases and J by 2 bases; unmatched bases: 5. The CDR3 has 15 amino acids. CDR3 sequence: CASSLGQVNTGELFF. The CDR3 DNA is TGTGCCAGTAGCTTGGGACAGGTAAACACCGGGGAGCTGTTTTTT.

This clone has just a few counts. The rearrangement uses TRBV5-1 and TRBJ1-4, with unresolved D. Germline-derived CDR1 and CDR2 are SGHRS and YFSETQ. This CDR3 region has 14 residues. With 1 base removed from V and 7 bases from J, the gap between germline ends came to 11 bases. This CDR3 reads CASSLSGIGEKLFF. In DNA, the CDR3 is TGCGCCAGCAGCTTGAGCGGGATTGGTGAAAAACTGTTTTTT. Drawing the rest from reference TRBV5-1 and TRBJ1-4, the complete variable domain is KAGVTQTPRYLIKTRGQQVTLSCSPISGHRSVSWYQQTPGQGLQFLFEYFSETQRNKGNFPGRFSGRQFSNSRSEMNVSTLELGDSALYLCASSLSGIGEKLFFGSGTQLSVL.

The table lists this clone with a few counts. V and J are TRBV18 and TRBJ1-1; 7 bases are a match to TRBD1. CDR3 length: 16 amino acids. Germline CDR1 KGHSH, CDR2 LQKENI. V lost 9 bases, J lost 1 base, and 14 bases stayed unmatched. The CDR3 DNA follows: TGTGCCAGTAAGGGATTTACAGGGGCGAGGAACACTGAAGCTTTCTTT. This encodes CASKGFTGARNTEAFF.

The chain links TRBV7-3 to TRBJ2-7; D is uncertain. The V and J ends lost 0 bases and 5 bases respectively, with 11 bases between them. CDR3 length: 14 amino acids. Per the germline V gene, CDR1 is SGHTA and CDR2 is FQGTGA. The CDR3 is CASSLTPRYHEQYF. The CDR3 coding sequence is TGTGCCAGCAGCTTAACCCCACGGTACCACGAGCAGTACTTC.

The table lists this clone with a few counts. CDR3 in amino acids: CASSHINTEAFF. In nucleotides, the CDR3 is TGTGCCAGCAGTCACATCAACACTGAAGCTTTCTTT. The rearrangement uses TRBV28 and TRBJ1-1; no reliable D call. Trimming left V 5 bases short and J 2 bases short, with 6 bases between. The V gene's germline CDR1 is MDHEN and CDR2 SYDVKM. The CDR3 has 12 residues.

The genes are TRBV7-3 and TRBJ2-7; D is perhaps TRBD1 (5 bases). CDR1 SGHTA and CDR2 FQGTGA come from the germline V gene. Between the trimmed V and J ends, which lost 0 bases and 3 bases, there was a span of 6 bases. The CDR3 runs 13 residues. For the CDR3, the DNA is TGTGCCAGCAGCTTAACAGGGGACTACGAGCAGTACTTC. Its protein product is CASSLTGDYEQYF.

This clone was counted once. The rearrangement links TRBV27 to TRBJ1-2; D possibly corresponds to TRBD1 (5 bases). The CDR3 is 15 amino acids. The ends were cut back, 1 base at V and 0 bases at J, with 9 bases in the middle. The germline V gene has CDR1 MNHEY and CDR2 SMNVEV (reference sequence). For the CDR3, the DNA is TGTGCCAGCAGTTTATTGGGGGGTGCTAACTATGGCTACACCTTC. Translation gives CASSLLGGANYGYTF.

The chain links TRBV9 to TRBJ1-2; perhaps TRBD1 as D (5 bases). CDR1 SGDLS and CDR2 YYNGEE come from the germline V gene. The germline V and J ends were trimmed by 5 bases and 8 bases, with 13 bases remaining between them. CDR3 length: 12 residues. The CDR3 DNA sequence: TGTGCCAGCAGTCAAAGGGGAGGAGGCTACACCTTC. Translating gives CASSQRGGGYTF.

For the CDR3, the DNA is TGTGCTAGTGGTTTCGAAGCCCCAGGTGGATTAAGGGGGGAGCTGTTTTTT. Protein: CASGFEAPGGLRGELFF. This chain links TRBV12-5 with TRBJ2-2; D unclear. This CDR3 is built from 17 residues. V was shortened by 3 bases and J by 8 bases, with 22 bases between the two germline ends. CDR1 LGHNT and CDR2 FRNRAP come from the germline V gene.

CDR3 sequence (DNA): TGTGCCAGCAGCTTGGCCCTAGCGGGGTTTGAAGATACGCAGTATTTT. This codes for CASSLALAGFEDTQYF. This chain uses TRBV5-4 with TRBJ2-3; 9 nucleotides agree with TRBD2. The CDR3 has 16 amino acids. The V gene end was trimmed by 0 bases and the J gene end by 5 bases; junction bases not matched to a gene: 7. Germline CDR1 reads SGHNT; CDR2 reads YYREEE (reference sequence).

This chain's CDR3 is CASSFSGGMVTGELFF. The CDR3, as DNA: TGTGCCAGCAGCTTCTCCGGGGGGATGGTTACCGGGGAGCTGTTTTTT. This sequence joins TRBV5-4 and TRBJ2-2; TRBD2 matches 7 bases. The CDR3 covers 16 residues. V gave up 2 bases and J gave up 5 bases; unmatched junction bases: 9. The V gene's germline CDR1 is SGHNT and CDR2 YYREEE (reference sequence). Filled out from reference TRBV5-4 and TRBJ2-2, the complete variable domain reads ETGVTQSPTHLIKTRGQQVTLRCSSQSGHNTVSWYQQALGQGPQFIFQYYREEENGRGNFPPRFSGLQFPNYSSELNVNALELDDSALYLCASSFSGGMVTGELFFGEGSRLTVL.

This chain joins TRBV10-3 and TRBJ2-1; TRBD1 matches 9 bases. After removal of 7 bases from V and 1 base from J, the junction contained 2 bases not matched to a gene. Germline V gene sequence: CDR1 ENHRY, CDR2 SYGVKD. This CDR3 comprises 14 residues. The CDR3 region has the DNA TGTGCCATCATGGGACAGGGTTCCTACAATGAGCAGTTCTTC. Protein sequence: CAIMGQGSYNEQFF.

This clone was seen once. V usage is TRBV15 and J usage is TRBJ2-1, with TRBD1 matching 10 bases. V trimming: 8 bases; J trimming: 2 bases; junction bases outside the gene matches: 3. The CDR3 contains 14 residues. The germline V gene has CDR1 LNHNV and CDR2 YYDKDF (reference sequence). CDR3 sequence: CATRGQGAYNEQFF. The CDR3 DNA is TGTGCCACCCGAGGACAGGGGGCCTACAATGAGCAGTTCTTC.

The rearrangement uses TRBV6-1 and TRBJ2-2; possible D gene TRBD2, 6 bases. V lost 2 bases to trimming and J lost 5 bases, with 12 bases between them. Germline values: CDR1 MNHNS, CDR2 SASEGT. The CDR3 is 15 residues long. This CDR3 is CASSEIPGGTGELFF. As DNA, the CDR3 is TGTGCCAGCAGTGAAATCCCTGGAGGGACCGGGGAGCTGTTTTTT.

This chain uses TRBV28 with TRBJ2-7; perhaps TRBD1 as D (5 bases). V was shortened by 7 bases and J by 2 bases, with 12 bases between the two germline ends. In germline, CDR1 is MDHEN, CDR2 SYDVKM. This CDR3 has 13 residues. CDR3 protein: CASTTGDTYEQYF. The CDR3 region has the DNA TGTGCCAGCACCACAGGAGACACCTACGAGCAGTACTTC.

Here the CDR3 DNA reads TGTGCCAGTAGGCCGACAGGGTCTGAGACCGGGGAGCTGTTTTTT. Translated, it gives CASRPTGSETGELFF. The chain uses TRBV19 and TRBJ2-2; 7 bases fit TRBD1. V was clipped by 6 bases and J by 5 bases; unmatched bases: 9. The CDR3 length is 15 residues. Germline V gene sequence: CDR1 LNHDA, CDR2 SQIVND (reference sequence).

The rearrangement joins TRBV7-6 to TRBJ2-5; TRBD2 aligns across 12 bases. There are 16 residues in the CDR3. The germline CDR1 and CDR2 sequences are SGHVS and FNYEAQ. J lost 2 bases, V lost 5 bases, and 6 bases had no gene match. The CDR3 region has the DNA TGTGCCAGCAGCGTATCTAGCGGGAGGGGGCAAGAGACCCAGTACTTC. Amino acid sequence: CASSVSSGRGQETQYF. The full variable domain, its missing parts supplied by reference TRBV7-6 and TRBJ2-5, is GAGVSQSPRYKVTKRGQDVALRCDPISGHVSLYWYRQALGQGPEFLTYFNYEAQQDKSGLPNDRFSAERPEGSISTLTIQRTEQRDSAMYRCASSVSSGRGQETQYFGPGTRLLVL.

The CDR3 is CASKEGSEQYF. CDR3 in DNA: TGTGCCAGTAAGGAGGGGAGCGAGCAGTACTTC. The chain uses TRBV19 and TRBJ2-7; D may be TRBD2 (6 bases). V was clipped by 7 bases and J by 6 bases, with 10 bases between them. CDR3 length: 11 amino acids. CDR1 is LNHDA, CDR2 SQIVND, per germline (reference sequence). Supplemented by reference TRBV19 and TRBJ2-7, the full variable domain reads DGGITQSPKYLFRKEGQNVTLSCEQNLNHDAMYWYRQDPGQGLRLIYYSQIVNDFQKGDIAEGYSVSREKKESFPLTVTSAQKNPTAFYLCASKEGSEQYFGPGTRLTVT.

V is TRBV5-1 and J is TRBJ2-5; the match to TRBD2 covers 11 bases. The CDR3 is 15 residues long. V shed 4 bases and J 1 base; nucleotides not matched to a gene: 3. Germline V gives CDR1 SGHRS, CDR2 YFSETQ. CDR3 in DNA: TGCGCCAGCAGCGTGGGGACTAGCGGCCAAGAGACCCAGTACTTC. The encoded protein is CASSVGTSGQETQYF.